This record looks at one T cell receptor (beta chain) sequence and its context. Clones were sequenced by immunoSEQ multiplex PCR, and TCRdb holds only the in-frame ones, with some missing. The sample lists over 130,000 clones; 92% were seen once. These data originate in a study of T cell responses to AZD1222 COVID-19 vaccine. CDR1 and CDR2 from the germline V gene are SNHLY and FYNNEI. The germline V and J ends were trimmed by 5 bases and 5 bases, with 9 bases remaining between them. The CDR3 totals 12 residues. The source material was peripheral blood, sampled on day 0 of AZD1222 vaccination. This chain uses TRBV2 with TRBJ1-2; D call uncertain. This TCR came from an adult in good health. CDR3 sequence (DNA): TGTGCCAGCAGTACGACGGGTTATGGCTACACCTTC. This gives the protein CASSTTGYGYTF. The entire variable domain, with the rest obtained from reference TRBV2 and TRBJ1-2, is as follows: EPEVTQTPSHQVTQMGQEVILRCVPISNHLYFYWYRQILGQKVEFLVSFYNNEISEKSEIFDDQFSVERPDGSNFTLKIRSTKLEDSAMYFCASSTTGYGYTFGSGTRLTVV.